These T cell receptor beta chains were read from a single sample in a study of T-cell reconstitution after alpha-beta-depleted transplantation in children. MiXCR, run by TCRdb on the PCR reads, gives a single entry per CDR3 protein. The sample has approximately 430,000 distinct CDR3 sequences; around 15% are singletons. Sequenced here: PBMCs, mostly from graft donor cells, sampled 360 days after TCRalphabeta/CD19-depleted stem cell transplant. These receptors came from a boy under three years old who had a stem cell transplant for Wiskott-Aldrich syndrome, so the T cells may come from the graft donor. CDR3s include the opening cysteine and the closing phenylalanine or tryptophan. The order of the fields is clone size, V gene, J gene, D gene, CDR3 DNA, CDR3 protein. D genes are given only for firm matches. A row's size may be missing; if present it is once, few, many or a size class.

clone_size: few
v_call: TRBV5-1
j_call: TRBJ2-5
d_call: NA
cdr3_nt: TGCGCCAGCAGCTTGGGGAGCTTACAAGAGACCCAGTACTTC
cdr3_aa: CASSLGSLQETQYF

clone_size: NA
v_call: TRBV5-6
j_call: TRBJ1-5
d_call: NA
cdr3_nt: TGTGCCAGCAGCTTGTGGAAAAATCAGCCCCAGCATTTT
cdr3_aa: CASSLWKNQPQHF

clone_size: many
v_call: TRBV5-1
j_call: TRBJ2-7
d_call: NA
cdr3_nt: TGCGCCAGCGCGCCGGGCTCAAGCTCCTACGAGCAGTACTTC
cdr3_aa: CASAPGSSSYEQYF

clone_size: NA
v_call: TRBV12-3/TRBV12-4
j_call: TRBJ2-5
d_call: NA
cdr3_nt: TGTGCCAGCAGTTCCGGTTCTCGGACTGGGCAATGGGAGACCCAGTACTTC
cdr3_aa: CASSSGSRTGQWETQYF

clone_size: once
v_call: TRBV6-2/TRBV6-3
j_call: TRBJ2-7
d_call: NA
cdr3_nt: TGTGCCAGCAGGCTCAACAGGGACGCGCAGTACTTC
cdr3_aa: CASRLNRDAQYF

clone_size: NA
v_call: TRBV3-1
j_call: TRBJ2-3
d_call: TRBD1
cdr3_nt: TGTGCCTCCAAGGCCGGGACAGCTAGCACAGATACGCAGTATTTT
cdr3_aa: CASKAGTASTDTQYF

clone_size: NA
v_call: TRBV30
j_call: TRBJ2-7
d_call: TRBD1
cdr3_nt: TGTGCCTGGAGTCCCGGGACAGGGGCCTACGAGCAGTACTTC
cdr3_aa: CAWSPGTGAYEQYF

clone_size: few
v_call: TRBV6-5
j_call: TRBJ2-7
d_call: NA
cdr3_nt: TGTGCCAGCAGTTACTCGAATGGCCGCAAGCAGTACTTC
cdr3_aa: CASSYSNGRKQYF

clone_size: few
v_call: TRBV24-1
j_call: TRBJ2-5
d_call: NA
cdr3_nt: TGTGCCACCAGTGAGGGGATGTGGGAGCAAGAGACCCAGTACTTC
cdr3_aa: CATSEGMWEQETQYF

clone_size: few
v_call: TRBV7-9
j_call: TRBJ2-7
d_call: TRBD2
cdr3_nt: TGTGCCACCGGGGGGGTTTCCTACGAGCAGTACTTC
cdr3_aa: CATGGVSYEQYF

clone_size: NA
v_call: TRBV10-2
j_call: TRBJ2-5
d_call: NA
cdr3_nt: TGCGCCAGCAGTGAAGGGTGGGGGGCCAGTTCCGCGACCCAGTACTTC
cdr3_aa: CASSEGWGASSATQYF

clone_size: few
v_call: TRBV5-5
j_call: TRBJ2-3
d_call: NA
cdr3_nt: TGTGCCAGCAGCTTGGCGGGTCCTAGCACATATACGCAGTATTTT
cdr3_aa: CASSLAGPSTYTQYF

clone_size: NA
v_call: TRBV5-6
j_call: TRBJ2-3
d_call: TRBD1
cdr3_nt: TGTGCCAGCAGCTCCGGGACAGTTGGAGATACGCAGTATTTT
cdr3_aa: CASSSGTVGDTQYF

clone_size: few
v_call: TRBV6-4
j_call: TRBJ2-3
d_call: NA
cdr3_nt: TGTGCCAGCAGGACCATAGGGTGGACAATAGCTTCAGATACGCAGTATTTT
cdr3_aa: CASRTIGWTIASDTQYF

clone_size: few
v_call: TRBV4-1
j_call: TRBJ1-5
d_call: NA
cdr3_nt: TGCGCCAGCAGCCAAGATAGGTCGGGGAATCAGCCCCAGCATTTT
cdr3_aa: CASSQDRSGNQPQHF

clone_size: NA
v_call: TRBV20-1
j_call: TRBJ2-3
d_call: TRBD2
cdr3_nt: TGCAGTGCTAGAGATCGGATTGTTAGGGCGTCAGCGGGGCTCACAGATACGCAGTATTTT
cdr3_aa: CSARDRIVRASAGLTDTQYF

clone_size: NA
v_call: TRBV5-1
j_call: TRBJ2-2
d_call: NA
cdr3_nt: TGCGCCAGCAGCCCCTGGGGCGATAGTCGGTCGTCCACCGGGGAGCTGTTTTTT
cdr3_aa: CASSPWGDSRSSTGELFF

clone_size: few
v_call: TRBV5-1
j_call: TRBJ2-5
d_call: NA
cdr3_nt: TGCGCCAGCAGCTTCGGTAGCGGAAAAGAGACCCAGTACTTC
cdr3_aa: CASSFGSGKETQYF

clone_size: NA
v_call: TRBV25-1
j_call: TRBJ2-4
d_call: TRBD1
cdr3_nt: TGTGCCAGCAGTGAGACAGGGAAGGGGGCCAAAAACATTCAGTACTTC
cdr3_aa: CASSETGKGAKNIQYF

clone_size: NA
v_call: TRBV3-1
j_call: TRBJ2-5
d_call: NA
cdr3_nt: TGTGCCAGCAGCCAAGGAACGGGGCAAGAGACCCAGTACTTC
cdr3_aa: CASSQGTGQETQYF

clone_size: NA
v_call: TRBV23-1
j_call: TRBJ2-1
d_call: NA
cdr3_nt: TGCGCCAGCAGTCAAAGGGGGGGGAGGAACTACAATGAGCAGTTCTTC
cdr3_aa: CASSQRGGRNYNEQFF

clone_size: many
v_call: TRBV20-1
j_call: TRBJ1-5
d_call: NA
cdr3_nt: TGCAGTGCCACGGGACCTCTTAATCAGCCCCAGCATTTT
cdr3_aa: CSATGPLNQPQHF

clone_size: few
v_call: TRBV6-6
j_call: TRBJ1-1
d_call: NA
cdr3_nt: TGTGCCAGCAGTAGGACAGATGCGGCTTTCTTT
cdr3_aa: CASSRTDAAFF

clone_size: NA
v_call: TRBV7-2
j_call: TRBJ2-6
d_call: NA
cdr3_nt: TGTGCCAGCAGCTTACGAGACACAAGCTCTGGGGCCAACGTCCTGACTTTC
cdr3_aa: CASSLRDTSSGANVLTF

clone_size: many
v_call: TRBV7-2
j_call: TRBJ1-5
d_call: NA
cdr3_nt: TGTGCCAGCAGCCTAACCAGGGATCAGCCCCAGCATTTT
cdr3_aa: CASSLTRDQPQHF

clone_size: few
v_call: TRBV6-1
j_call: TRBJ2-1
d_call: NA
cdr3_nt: TGTGCCAGTGCAAGAATCTCCTACAATGAGCAGTTCTTC
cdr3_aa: CASARISYNEQFF

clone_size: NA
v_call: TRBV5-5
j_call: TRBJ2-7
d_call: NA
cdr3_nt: TGTGCCAGCAGCCATACCTTGGGAGAGACCTACGAGCAGTACTTC
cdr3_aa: CASSHTLGETYEQYF

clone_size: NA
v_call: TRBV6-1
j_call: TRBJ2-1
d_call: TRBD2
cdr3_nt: TGTGCCAGCAGGGGACTAGCGAATGAGCAGTTCTTC
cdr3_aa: CASRGLANEQFF

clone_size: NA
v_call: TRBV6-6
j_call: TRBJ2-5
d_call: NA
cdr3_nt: TGTGCCAGCAGACGGTCTTCAGAGACCCAGTACTTC
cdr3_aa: CASRRSSETQYF

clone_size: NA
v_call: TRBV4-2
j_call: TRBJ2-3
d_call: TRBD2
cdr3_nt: TGTGCCAGCAGCCACCTCTTAGTTCTAGCGGGACGATATTCGCTTAGCACAGATACGCAGTATTTT
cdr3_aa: CASSHLLVLAGRYSLSTDTQYF

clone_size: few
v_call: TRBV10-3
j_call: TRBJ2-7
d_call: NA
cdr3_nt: TGTGCCATCAGTGGGGGAGGGGGGGCCTACGAGCAGTACTTC
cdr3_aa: CAISGGGGAYEQYF

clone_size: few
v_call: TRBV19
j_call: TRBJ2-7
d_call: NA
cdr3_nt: TGTGCCAGTAGTCCCACGACAGTAGTGGACCACGAGCAGTACTTC
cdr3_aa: CASSPTTVVDHEQYF

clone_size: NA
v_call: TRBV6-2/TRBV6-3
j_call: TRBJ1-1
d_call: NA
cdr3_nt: TGTGCCAGCATCAATCCGGGGAGCACTGAAGCTTTCTTT
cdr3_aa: CASINPGSTEAFF

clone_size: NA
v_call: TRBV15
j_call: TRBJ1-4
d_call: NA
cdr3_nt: TGTGCCACCAGCCCCCGACAGTCCATGAGGGCAACTAATGAAAAACTGTTTTTT
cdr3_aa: CATSPRQSMRATNEKLFF

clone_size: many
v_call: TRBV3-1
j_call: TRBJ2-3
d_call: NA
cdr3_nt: TGTGCCAGCAGCCAAGTCGCAGATACGCAGTATTTT
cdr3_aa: CASSQVADTQYF

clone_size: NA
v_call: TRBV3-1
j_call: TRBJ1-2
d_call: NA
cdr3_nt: TGTGCCAGCAGCCAAAGAATGCACAGGCCGATCTATGGCTACACCTTC
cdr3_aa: CASSQRMHRPIYGYTF

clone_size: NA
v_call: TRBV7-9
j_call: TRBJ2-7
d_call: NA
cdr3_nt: TGTGCCAGCAGCTTGGTGAGGGAGAGTCTCGAGCAGTACTTC
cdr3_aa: CASSLVRESLEQYF

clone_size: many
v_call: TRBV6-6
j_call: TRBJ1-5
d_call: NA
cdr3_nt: TGTGCCAGCAGTACAGGGAGCAATCAGCCCCAGCATTTT
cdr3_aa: CASSTGSNQPQHF

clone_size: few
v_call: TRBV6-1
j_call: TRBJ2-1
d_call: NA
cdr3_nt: TGTGCCAGCAGTAATCAGGGCCCCAGCTCCTACAATGAGCAGTTCTTC
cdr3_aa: CASSNQGPSSYNEQFF

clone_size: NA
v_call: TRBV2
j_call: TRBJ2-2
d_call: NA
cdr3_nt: TGTGCCAGCAGAGCATACTCCGGGGAGCTGTTTTTT
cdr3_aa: CASRAYSGELFF

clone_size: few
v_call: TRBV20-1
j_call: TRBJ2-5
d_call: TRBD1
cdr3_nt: TGCAGTGCTAGAGCCCCAGGGGGGACCCAGTACTTC
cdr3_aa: CSARAPGGTQYF

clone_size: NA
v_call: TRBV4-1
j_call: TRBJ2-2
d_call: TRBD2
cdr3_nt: TGCGCCAGCAGCCAAGTCCCCCGGGGGAGCGGGGGGAAAGGGGAGCTGTTTTTT
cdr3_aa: CASSQVPRGSGGKGELFF

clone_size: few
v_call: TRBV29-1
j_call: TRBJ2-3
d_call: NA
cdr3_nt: TGCAGCGTTGACACAGGACATCGCGCAGATACGCAGTATTTT
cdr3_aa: CSVDTGHRADTQYF

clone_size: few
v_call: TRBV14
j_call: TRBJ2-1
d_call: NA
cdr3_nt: TGTGCCAGCAGCCAAGAAACTTACAGGGCCATGAGGTTCTTC
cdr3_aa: CASSQETYRAMRFF

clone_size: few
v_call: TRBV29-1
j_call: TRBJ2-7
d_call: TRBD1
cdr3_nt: TGCAGCGTTGGCGGTTGGGACAGGTACGAGCAGTACTTC
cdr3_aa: CSVGGWDRYEQYF

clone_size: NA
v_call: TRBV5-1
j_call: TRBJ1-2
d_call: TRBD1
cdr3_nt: TGCGCCAGCAGGATCTCGACAGGGTCTAATGGCTACACCTTC
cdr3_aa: CASRISTGSNGYTF

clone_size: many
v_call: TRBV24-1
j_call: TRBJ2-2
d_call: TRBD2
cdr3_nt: TGTGCCACCAGTGATTCGACTAGCTTAGGCGGGGAGCTGTTTTTT
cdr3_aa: CATSDSTSLGGELFF

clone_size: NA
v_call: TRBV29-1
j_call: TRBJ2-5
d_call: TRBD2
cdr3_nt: TGCAGCGTTGAGGGACGCGGACTAGCGGGATTTTTC
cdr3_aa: CSVEGRGLAGFF

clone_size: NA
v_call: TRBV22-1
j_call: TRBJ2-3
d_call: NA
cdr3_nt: TGTGTCGCCCTTTGTGTCCCGGGGACAGATACGCAGTATTTT
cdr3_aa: CVALCVPGTDTQYF

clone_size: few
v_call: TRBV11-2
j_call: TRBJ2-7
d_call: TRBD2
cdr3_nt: TGTGCCAGCAGCTCCAAGCCCCTTAGCGGGAGGAGGGGGTACGAGCAGTACTTC
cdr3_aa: CASSSKPLSGRRGYEQYF

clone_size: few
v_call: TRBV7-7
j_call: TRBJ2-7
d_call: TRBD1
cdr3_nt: TGTGCCAGCAGCGCCCGACAGGGACCCAACTACGAGCAGTACTTC
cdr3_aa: CASSARQGPNYEQYF

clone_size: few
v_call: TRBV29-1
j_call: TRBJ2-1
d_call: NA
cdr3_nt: TGCAGCGTTGTTGGGGGGAGCGCCGGCTCCTACAATGAGCAGTTCTTC
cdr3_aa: CSVVGGSAGSYNEQFF

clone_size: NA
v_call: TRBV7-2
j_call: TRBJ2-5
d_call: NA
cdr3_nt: TGTGCCAGCAGCTTAGCTACCATGCGGACCCAGTACTTC
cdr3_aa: CASSLATMRTQYF

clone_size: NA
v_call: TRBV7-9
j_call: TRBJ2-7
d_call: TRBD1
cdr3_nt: TGTGCCAGCTCTGACAGGGGGTACGAGCAGTACTTC
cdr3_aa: CASSDRGYEQYF

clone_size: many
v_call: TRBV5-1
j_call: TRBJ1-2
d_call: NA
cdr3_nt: TGCGCCAGCAGCTTGGACACTCCGAGGGGCTACACCTTC
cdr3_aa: CASSLDTPRGYTF

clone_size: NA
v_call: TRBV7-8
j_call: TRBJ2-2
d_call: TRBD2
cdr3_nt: TGTGCCAGCAGGGGGACTAGCGGGACTACGGGCACCGGGGAGCTGTTTTTT
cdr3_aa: CASRGTSGTTGTGELFF

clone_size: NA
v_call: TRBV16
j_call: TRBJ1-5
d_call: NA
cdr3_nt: TGTGCCAGCAGCCCCGGGGGGATTGCATGGAATCAGCCCCAGCATTTT
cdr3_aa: CASSPGGIAWNQPQHF